This T cell receptor (beta chain) was profiled in a study of human T cells and chemical hapten exposure. This clonotype was observed a few times. One entry per CDR3 protein, called by TCRdb with MiXCR from the RACE reads. The sample lists 95,000 to 150,000 distinct CDR3 sequences, around 11% occurring once. Between the trimmed V and J ends, which lost 3 bases and 0 bases, there was a span of 8 bases. The CDR3 sequence is 14 residues long. CDR1 is SNHLY, CDR2 FYNNEI, per germline. Stated time point: patch test 3, about 24 weeks after DPC sensitization. Treatment noted: therapeutic diphenylcyclopropenone sensitization with weekly scalp DPC.

The gene calls are TRBV2 and TRBJ2-5; weak D call: TRBD2 (5 bases). The sequenced sample was whole blood, obtained in connection with sensitization to the hapten diphenylcyclopropenone (DPC). This clonotype originated in a woman in her forties or fifties with alopecia areata. Some clones in this sample may be carry-over from other donors' samples. CDR3 DNA sequence: TGTGCCAGCAGTGACGGGGTGTACCAAGAGACCCAGTACTTC. This sequence encodes CASSDGVYQETQYF.